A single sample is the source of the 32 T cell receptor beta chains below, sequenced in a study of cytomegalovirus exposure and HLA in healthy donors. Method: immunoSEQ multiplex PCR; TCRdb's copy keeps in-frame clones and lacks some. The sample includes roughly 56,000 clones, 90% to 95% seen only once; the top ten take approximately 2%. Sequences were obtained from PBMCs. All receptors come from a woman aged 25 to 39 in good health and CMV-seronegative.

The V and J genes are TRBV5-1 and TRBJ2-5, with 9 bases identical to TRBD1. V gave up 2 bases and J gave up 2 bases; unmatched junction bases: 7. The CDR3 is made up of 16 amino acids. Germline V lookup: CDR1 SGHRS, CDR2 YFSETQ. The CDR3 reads CASSFARDRGQETQYF. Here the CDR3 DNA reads TGCGCCAGCAGCTTTGCCCGAGACAGGGGGCAAGAGACCCAGTACTTC. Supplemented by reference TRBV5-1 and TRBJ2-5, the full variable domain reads KAGVTQTPRYLIKTRGQQVTLSCSPISGHRSVSWYQQTPGQGLQFLFEYFSETQRNKGNFPGRFSGRQFSNSRSEMNVSTLELGDSALYLCASSFARDRGQETQYFGPGTRLLVL.

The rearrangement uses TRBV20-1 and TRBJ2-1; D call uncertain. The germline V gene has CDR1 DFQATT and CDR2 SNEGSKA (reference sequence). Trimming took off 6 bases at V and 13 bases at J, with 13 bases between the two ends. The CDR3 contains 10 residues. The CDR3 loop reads CSAIARYQFF. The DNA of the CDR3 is TGCAGTGCAATAGCAAGATACCAGTTCTTC.

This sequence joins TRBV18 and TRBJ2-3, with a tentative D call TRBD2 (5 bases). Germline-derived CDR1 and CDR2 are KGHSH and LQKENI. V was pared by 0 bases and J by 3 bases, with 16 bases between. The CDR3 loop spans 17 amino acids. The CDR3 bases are TGTGCCAGCTCACCACCTCCGGGATGGTTATCGACAGATACGCAGTATTTT. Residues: CASSPPPGWLSTDTQYF.

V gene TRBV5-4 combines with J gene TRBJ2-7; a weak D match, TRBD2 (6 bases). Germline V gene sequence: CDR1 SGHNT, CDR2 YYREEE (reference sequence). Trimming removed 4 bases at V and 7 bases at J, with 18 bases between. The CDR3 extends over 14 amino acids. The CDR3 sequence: CASSLDRRGAEQYF. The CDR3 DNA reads TGTGCCAGCAGCCTGGACCGGAGGGGCGCGGAGCAGTACTTC.

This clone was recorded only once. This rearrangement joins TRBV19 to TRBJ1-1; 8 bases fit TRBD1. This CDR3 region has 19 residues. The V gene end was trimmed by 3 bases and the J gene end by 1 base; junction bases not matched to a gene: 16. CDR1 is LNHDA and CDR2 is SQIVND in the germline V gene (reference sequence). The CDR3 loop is CASSIRQGISLEANTEAFF. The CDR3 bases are TGTGCCAGTAGTATCCGACAGGGGATAAGCCTAGAAGCGAACACTGAAGCTTTCTTT.

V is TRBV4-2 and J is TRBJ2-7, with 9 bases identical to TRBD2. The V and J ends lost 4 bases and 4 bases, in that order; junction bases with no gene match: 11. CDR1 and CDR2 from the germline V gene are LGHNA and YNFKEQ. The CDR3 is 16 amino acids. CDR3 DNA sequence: TGTGCCAGCAGCCCTAGCCTGTCTAGCGGGACTTACGAGCAGTACTTC. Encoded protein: CASSPSLSSGTYEQYF.

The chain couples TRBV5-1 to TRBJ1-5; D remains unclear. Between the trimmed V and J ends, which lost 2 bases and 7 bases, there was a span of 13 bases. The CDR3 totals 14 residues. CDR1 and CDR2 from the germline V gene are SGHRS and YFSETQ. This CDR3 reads CASSFAGVGQPQHF. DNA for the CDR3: TGCGCCAGCAGCTTTGCCGGGGTCGGACAGCCCCAGCATTTT.

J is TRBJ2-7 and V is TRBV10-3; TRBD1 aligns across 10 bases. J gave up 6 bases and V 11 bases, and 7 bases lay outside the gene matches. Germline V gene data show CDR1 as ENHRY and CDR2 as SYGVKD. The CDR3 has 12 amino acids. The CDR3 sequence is CAARDRGREQYF. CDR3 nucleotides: TGTGCCGCCCGAGACAGGGGGCGCGAGCAGTACTTC.

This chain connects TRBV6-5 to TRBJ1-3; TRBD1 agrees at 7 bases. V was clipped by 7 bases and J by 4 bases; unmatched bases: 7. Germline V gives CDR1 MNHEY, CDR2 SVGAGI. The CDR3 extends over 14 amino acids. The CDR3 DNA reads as TGTGCCAGCACAAGGGACAGCACAGGAAACACCATATATTTT. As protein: CASTRDSTGNTIYF.

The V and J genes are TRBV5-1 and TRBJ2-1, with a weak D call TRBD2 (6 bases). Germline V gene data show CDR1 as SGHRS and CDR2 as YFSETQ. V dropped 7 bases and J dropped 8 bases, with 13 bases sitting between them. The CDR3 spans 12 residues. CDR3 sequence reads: CASGGIRDEQFF. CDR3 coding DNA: TGCGCCAGCGGGGGGATTCGGGATGAGCAGTTCTTC.

The CDR3 DNA reads as TGTGCCAGCAGCGCGACTTCTAGCACAGATACGCAGTATTTT. This gives the protein CASSATSSTDTQYF. The chain recombines TRBV7-8 with TRBJ2-3; D gene unclear. Looked up from germline, CDR1 is SGHVS and CDR2 is FQNEAQ. The V gene lost 5 bases and the J gene lost 0 bases, with 9 bases spanning the gap. The CDR3 loop spans 14 amino acids.

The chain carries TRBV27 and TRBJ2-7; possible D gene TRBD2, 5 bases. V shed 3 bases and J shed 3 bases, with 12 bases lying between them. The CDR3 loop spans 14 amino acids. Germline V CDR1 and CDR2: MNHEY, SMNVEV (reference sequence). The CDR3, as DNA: TGTGCCAGCAGTTTCATCGCGGGTGGCTACGAGCAGTACTTC. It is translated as CASSFIAGGYEQYF.

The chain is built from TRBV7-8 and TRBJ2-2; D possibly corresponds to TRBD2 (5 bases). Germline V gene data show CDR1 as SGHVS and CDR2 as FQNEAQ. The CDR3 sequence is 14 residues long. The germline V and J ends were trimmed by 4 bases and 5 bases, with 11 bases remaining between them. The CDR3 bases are TGTGCCAGCAGCTCTCGGACGGGGACCGGGGAGCTGTTTTTT. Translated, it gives CASSSRTGTGELFF.

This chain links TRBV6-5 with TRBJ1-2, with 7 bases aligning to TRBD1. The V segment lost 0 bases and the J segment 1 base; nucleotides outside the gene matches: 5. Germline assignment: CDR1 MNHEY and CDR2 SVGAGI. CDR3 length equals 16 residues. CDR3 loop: CASSYSRTGVNYGYTF. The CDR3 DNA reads TGTGCCAGCAGTTACTCGCGGACAGGTGTTAACTATGGCTACACCTTC.

The CDR3 DNA reads TGCGCCAGCAGCCCCTCGTCCGCCCTTAGAGGCTACGAGCAGTACTTC. As protein: CASSPSSALRGYEQYF. This chain connects TRBV10-1 to TRBJ2-7; D gene uncertain. V was shortened by 6 bases and J by 3 bases, with 21 bases between the two germline ends. CDR1 and CDR2 from the germline V gene are WNHNN and SYGVQD (reference sequence). CDR3 length: 16 residues.

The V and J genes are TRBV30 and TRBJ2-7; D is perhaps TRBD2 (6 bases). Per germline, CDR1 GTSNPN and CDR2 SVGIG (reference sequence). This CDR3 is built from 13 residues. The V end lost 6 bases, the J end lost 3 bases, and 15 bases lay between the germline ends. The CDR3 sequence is CACAWGVGYEQYF. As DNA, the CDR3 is TGTGCCTGCGCGTGGGGGGTTGGCTACGAGCAGTACTTC. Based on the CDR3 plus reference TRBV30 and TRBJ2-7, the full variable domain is SQTIHQWPATLVQPVGSPLSLECTVEGTSNPNLYWYRQAAGRGLQLLFYSVGIGQISSEVPQNLSASRPQDRQFILSSKKLLLSDSGFYLCACAWGVGYEQYFGPGTRLTVT.

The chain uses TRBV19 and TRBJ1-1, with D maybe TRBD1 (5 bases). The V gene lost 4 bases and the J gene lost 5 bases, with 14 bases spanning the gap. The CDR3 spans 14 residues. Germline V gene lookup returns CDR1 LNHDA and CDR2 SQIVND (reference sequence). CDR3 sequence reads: CASSTSGGRTEAFF. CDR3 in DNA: TGTGCCAGTAGTACCTCCGGGGGGAGGACTGAAGCTTTCTTT.

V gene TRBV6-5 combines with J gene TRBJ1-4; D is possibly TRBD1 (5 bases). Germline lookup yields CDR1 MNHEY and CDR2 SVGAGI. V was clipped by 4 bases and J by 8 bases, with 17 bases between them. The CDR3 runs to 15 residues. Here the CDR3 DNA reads TGTGCCAGCAGTTCCCCGGGGGAGGTTGGCGAAAAACTGTTTTTT. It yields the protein CASSSPGEVGEKLFF.

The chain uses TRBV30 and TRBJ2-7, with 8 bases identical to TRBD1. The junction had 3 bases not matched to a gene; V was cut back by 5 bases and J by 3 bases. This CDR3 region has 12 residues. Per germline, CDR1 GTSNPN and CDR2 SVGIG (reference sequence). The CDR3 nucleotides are TGTGCCTGGGGACAGGGTATCTACGAGCAGTACTTC. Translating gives CAWGQGIYEQYF.

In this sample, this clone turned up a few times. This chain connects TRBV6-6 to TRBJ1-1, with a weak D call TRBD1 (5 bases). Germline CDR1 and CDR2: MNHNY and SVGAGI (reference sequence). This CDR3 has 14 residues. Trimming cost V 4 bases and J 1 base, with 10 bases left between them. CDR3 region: CASSLPTENTEAFF. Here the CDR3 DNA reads TGTGCCAGCAGTTTACCGACAGAGAACACTGAAGCTTTCTTT.

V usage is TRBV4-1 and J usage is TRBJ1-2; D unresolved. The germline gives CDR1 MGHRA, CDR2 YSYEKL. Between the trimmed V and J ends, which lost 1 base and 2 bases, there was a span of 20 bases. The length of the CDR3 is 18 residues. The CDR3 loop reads CASSQGLVVAAKNYGYTF. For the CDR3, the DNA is TGCGCCAGCAGCCAAGGACTGGTCGTAGCTGCAAAAAACTATGGCTACACCTTC.

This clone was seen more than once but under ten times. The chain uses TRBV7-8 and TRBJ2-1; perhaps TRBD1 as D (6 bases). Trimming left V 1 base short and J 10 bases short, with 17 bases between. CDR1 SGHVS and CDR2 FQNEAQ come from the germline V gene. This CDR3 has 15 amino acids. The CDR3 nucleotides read TGTGCCAGCAGCTTAGTGCAGGGGCCCTTTCCCGAGCAGTTCTTC. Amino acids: CASSLVQGPFPEQFF.

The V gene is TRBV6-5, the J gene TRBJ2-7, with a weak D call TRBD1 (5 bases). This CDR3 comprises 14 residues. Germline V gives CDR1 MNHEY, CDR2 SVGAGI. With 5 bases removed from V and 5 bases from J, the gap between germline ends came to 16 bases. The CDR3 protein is CASSDPGMFNEQYF. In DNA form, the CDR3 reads TGTGCCAGCAGTGATCCAGGGATGTTTAACGAGCAGTACTTC.

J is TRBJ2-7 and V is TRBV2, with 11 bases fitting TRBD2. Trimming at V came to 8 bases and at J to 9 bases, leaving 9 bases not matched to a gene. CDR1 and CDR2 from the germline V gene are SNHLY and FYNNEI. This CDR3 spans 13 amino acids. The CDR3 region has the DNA TGTGCCAGCGGGGGACTAGCGGAGGGGAGGCAGTACTTC. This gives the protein CASGGLAEGRQYF.

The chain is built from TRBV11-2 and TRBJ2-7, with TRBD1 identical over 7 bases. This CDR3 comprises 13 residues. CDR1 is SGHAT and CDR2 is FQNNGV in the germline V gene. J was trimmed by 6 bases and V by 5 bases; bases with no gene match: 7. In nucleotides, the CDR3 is TGTGCCAGCAGCGTGACAGGGTTCTCCGAGCAGTACTTC. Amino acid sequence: CASSVTGFSEQYF. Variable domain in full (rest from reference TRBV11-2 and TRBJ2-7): EAGVAQSPRYKIIEKRQSVAFWCNPISGHATLYWYQQILGQGPKLLIQFQNNGVVDDSQLPKDRFSAERLKGVDSTLKIQPAKLEDSAVYLCASSVTGFSEQYFGPGTRLTVT.

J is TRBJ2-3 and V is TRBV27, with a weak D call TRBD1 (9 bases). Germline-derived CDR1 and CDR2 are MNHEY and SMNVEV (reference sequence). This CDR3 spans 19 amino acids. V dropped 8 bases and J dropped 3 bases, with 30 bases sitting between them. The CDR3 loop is CASGRDRATVVAGTDTQYF. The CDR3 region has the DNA TGTGCCAGCGGCCGGGACAGGGCAACGGTGGTAGCGGGAACAGATACGCAGTATTTT.

The CDR3 region is CASSLLASYEQYF. CDR3 coding DNA: TGTGCCAGCAGTTTACTAGCGTCCTACGAGCAGTACTTC. This rearrangement joins TRBV28 to TRBJ2-7, with D perhaps TRBD2 (6 bases). The V end was cut by 2 bases, the J end by 1 base, with 6 bases between. The germline V gene encodes CDR1 MDHEN and CDR2 SYDVKM. The CDR3 spans 13 residues.

In DNA form, the CDR3 reads TGTGCCAGCAGCCAAGACCCTCCAGTGGCAAATCCCACTGAAGCTTTCTTT. This codes for CASSQDPPVANPTEAFF. The chain couples TRBV4-2 to TRBJ1-1; no definite D call. Germline CDR1 reads LGHNA; CDR2 reads YNFKEQ. There are 17 residues in the CDR3. The ends were cut back, 0 bases at V and 4 bases at J, with 18 bases in the middle.

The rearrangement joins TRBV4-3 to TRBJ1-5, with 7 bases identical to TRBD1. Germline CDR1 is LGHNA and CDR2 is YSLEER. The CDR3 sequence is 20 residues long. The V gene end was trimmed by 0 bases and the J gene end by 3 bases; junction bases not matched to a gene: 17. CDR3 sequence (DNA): TGCGCCAGCAGCCAAGACATACCCCGAAGGGACAGAACTTACAATCAGCCCCAGCATTTT. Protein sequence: CASSQDIPRRDRTYNQPQHF.

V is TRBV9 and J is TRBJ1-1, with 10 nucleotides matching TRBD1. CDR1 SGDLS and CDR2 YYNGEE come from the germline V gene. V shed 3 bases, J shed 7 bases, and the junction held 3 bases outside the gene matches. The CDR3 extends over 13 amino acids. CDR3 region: CASSGTGGFEAFF. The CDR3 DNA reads TGTGCCAGCAGCGGGACAGGGGGTTTTGAAGCTTTCTTT.

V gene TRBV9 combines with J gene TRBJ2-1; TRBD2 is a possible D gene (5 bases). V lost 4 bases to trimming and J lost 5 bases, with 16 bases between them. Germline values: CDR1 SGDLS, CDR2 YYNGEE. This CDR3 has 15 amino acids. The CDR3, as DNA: TGTGCCAGCAGCCCCCGACCGGACTCGAACAATGAGCAGTTCTTC. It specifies CASSPRPDSNNEQFF. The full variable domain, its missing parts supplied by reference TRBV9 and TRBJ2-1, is DSGVTQTPKHLITATGQRVTLRCSPRSGDLSVYWYQQSLDQGLQFLIQYYNGEERAKGNILERFSAQQFPDLHSELNLSSLELGDSALYFCASSPRPDSNNEQFFGPGTRLTVL.

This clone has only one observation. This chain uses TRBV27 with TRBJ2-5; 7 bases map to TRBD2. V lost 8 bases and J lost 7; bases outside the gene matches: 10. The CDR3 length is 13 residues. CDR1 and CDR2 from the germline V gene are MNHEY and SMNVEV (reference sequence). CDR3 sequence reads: CASGGESVWTQYF. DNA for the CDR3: TGTGCCAGCGGGGGGGAGTCGGTTTGGACCCAGTACTTC.